The clone carrying this T cell receptor (beta chain) was observed at least ten times. What it recognizes is unknown. PCR primers comprised 60 Vbeta and 13 Jbeta primers. The method was immunoSEQ multiplex PCR; TCRdb's version includes in-frame clones alone and lacks a portion of them. The sample shows about 160,000 clones, roughly 79% of them seen only once. This sample is drawn from a study of cytomegalovirus exposure and HLA in healthy donors. Study-wide points: Through in vitro validation, a few CMV-associated chains were shown to be specific for CMV antigens. In a later analysis, DRB1 alleles had the most associated TCRs; HLA-C alleles the fewest.

Germline loops: CDR1 LGHNA, CDR2 YSLEER. The CDR3 has 15 residues. The V gene end was trimmed by 4 bases and the J gene end by 1 base; junction bases not matched to a gene: 5. This receptor was obtained from a woman aged 45-65 years in good health and CMV-seronegative. Sequencing was done on a sample of PBMCs. The chain joins TRBV4-3 to TRBJ2-3; TRBD1 matches at 7 bases. The CDR3 coding sequence is TGCGCCAGCAGCCCAGGGGGACGCGGCACAGATACGCAGTATTTT. Amino acid sequence: CASSPGGRGTDTQYF.